This T cell receptor (beta chain) appears in the sequencing data of a study of blood T cell repertoires in COVID-19. The wider study: There were acute and convalescent COVID-19 samples, and they came from the United States, Italy and Spain.

Germline loops: CDR1 SGHVS, CDR2 FNYEAQ. This CDR3 has 14 amino acids. With 2 bases removed from V and 2 bases from J, the gap between germline ends came to 9 bases. Measured with immunoSEQ multiplex PCR; TCRdb has only the in-frame clones, and not every one. Found here are 75,000 to 80,000 clones, 80% to 90% of them singletons; the top ten hold approximately 11%. This clone has just a few counts. The TCR was taken from a man aged 60 to 69 with COVID-19, enrolled during active disease. The sample was peripheral blood. The genes are TRBV7-6 and TRBJ1-1; no definite D call. Written as DNA, the CDR3 is TGTGCCAGCAGCTTAAACAGATTAAACACTGAAGCTTTCTTT. This encodes CASSLNRLNTEAFF.